The 11 T cell receptor beta chains presented below share a single source sample, sequenced in a study of cytomegalovirus exposure and HLA in healthy donors. 60 Vbeta and 13 Jbeta primers were used in PCR. Here immunoSEQ multiplex PCR was the method, and the copy in TCRdb shows in-frame clones only, minus some. The repertoire has some 130,000 clones, roughly 78% of them found once; the top ten carry 2.5% to 3%. Specimen: PBMCs. The origin of the receptors is a man aged 25 to 40 in good health and CMV-seronegative.

The chain carries TRBV7-2 and TRBJ2-7; no reliable D call. The CDR3 is made up of 12 amino acids. V dropped 5 bases and J dropped 6 bases, with 11 bases sitting between them. The V gene's germline CDR1 is SGHTA and CDR2 FQGNSA. The CDR3 reads CASSPSESEQYF. In DNA, the CDR3 is TGTGCCAGCAGCCCCTCGGAGAGCGAGCAGTACTTC.

This clone was detected a few times. The chain joins TRBV4-1 to TRBJ2-1; the match to TRBD2 covers 12 bases. The germline gives CDR1 MGHRA, CDR2 YSYEKL. Trimming removed 1 base from V and 7 bases from J; junction bases left unmatched: 14. CDR3 length equals 19 residues. The CDR3: CASSQARLAGGPRWNEQFF. The CDR3 region has the DNA TGCGCCAGCAGCCAAGCTCGTCTAGCGGGAGGGCCTAGGTGGAATGAGCAGTTCTTC.

The CDR3 is CASSQEWRDQKRGTEAFF. CDR3 nucleotide sequence: TGTGCCAGCAGCCAAGAATGGCGGGACCAAAAACGGGGCACTGAAGCTTTCTTT. The chain carries TRBV14 and TRBJ1-1; D is perhaps TRBD1 (5 bases). The germline gives CDR1 SGHDN, CDR2 FVKESK. The CDR3 is made up of 18 amino acids. Trimming removed 0 bases from V and 4 bases from J, with 21 bases in between.

The rearrangement uses TRBV21-1 and TRBJ1-1; the D call in the table, TRBD1, was not verified against the DNA. TRBV21-1 is a pseudogene locus. The CDR3 runs 16 residues. The CDR3: CASSKVGRVSGTEAFF. The CDR3 region has the DNA TGTGCCAGCAGCAAAGTAGGCAGGGTAAGTGGGACTGAAGCTTTCTTT.

CDR3: CASSLYKNPGLAGVETQYF. The CDR3 DNA reads as TGTGCCAGCAGTTTATATAAGAATCCGGGACTAGCGGGAGTGGAGACCCAGTACTTC. This sequence joins TRBV27 and TRBJ2-5; 14 bases align to TRBD2. Germline assignment: CDR1 MNHEY and CDR2 SMNVEV (reference sequence). V lost 1 base and J lost 5; bases outside the gene matches: 12. The CDR3 has 19 residues.

The chain is built from TRBV6-6 and TRBJ2-3; 7 bases map to TRBD1. Germline lookup yields CDR1 MNHNY and CDR2 SVGAGI (reference sequence). The V segment lost 1 base and the J segment 0 bases; nucleotides outside the gene matches: 1. The CDR3 consists of 15 residues. CDR3 in DNA: TGTGCCAGCAGTTACTACAGGGGTAGCACAGATACGCAGTATTTT. This encodes CASSYYRGSTDTQYF.

This clone was seen just once. The rearrangement joins TRBV7-9 to TRBJ2-1; TRBD2 might be the D (6 bases). CDR1 and CDR2 (germline): SEHNR, FQNEAQ (reference sequence). There are 15 residues in the CDR3. The germline V and J ends were trimmed by 5 bases and 9 bases, with 20 bases remaining between them. The chain's CDR3 is CASSPISSGYPEQFF. The CDR3 DNA follows: TGTGCCAGCAGCCCCATTTCCAGCGGGTATCCTGAGCAGTTCTTC. The full variable domain, rest sourced from reference TRBV7-9 and TRBJ2-1, is DTGVSQNPRHKITKRGQNVTFRCDPISEHNRLYWYRQTLGQGPEFLTYFQNEAQLEKSRLLSDRFSAERPKGSFSTLEIQRTEQGDSAMYLCASSPISSGYPEQFFGPGTRLTVL.

This sequence joins TRBV4-3 and TRBJ2-7; possibly TRBD2 for D (5 bases). V lost 3 bases, J lost 0 bases, and 15 bases lay in between. CDR1 and CDR2 from the germline V gene are LGHNA and YSLEER. The CDR3 sequence is 16 residues long. CDR3: CASSQTITAFSYEQYF. In nucleotides, the CDR3 is TGCGCCAGCAGCCAGACTATCACAGCCTTCTCCTACGAGCAGTACTTC.

This chain joins TRBV6-5 and TRBJ1-2; 10 nucleotides align to TRBD1. Germline-derived CDR1 and CDR2 are MNHEY and SVGAGI. J was trimmed by 0 bases and V by 0 bases; bases with no gene match: 1. CDR3 length: 16 residues. CDR3 amino acids: CASSYSGTGANYGYTF. CDR3 sequence (DNA): TGTGCCAGCAGTTACTCCGGGACAGGGGCTAACTATGGCTACACCTTC.

The chain uses TRBV7-2 and TRBJ2-1; 9 positions match TRBD2. Trimming cost V 4 bases and J 4 bases; bases outside gene matches: 8. There are 16 residues in the CDR3. Looked up from germline, CDR1 is SGHTA and CDR2 is FQGNSA. For the CDR3, the DNA is TGTGCCAGCAGCTCAGAGGGGCGGGGGGGGTACAATGAGCAGTTCTTC. This gives the protein CASSSEGRGGYNEQFF.

The chain is built from TRBV11-3 and TRBJ2-7, with TRBD2 matching 8 bases. This CDR3 is 14 amino acids long. Trimming cost V 5 bases and J 1 base; bases outside gene matches: 4. The germline gives CDR1 SGHNT, CDR2 YENEEA. The CDR3 DNA reads as TGTGCCAGCAGCGTCGGGAGGGGGTCCTACGAGCAGTACTTC. Its translation: CASSVGRGSYEQYF.